This T cell receptor (beta chain) was sequenced during a study of cytomegalovirus exposure and HLA in healthy donors. This clone showed up just a few times. V lost 0 bases and J lost 0, with 8 bases in between. Per the germline V gene, CDR1 is KGHSH and CDR2 is LQKENI. The CDR3 has 15 residues. PCR amplification relied on 60 Vbeta primers (plus 13 Jbeta primers). Clones were sequenced by immunoSEQ multiplex PCR, and TCRdb holds only the in-frame ones, with some missing. The data show more than 80,000 clones, with 65% to 90% seen just once and 1.6% held by the top ten. The chain recombines TRBV18 with TRBJ1-1; maybe TRBD1 (5 bases). The sequence derives from a man aged 50-60 years in good health and CMV-seronegative. The sequencing input was PBMCs. CDR3 region: CASSPPLGVNTEAFF. CDR3 bases: TGTGCCAGCTCACCACCGTTAGGGGTGAACACTGAAGCTTTCTTT. The complete variable domain, with remaining parts taken from reference TRBV18 and TRBJ1-1, reads NAGVMQNPRHLVRRRGQEARLRCSPMKGHSHVYWYRQLPEEGLKFMVYLQKENIIDESGMPKERFSAEFPKEGPSILRIQQVVRGDSAAYFCASSPPLGVNTEAFFGQGTRLTVV.